The rows below give T cell receptor beta chains drawn from one sample of a study of immune characterization of retroperitoneal liposarcoma. One entry per CDR3 protein, called by TCRdb with MiXCR from the PCR reads. The sample has roughly 10,000 distinct CDR3 sequences, less than 35% seen once. Sequencing used tumor tissue. The receptor set was obtained from a male donor with retroperitoneal liposarcoma. Both conserved end residues are trimmed from each CDR3. Each record gives: D gene, V gene, clone size, J gene, CDR3 protein. The D gene is left open where the match is weak. Size is omitted from some rows. Given values are once, few, many or a class for expanded clones.

NA	TRBV24-1	NA	TRBJ2-5	ATSDEGFQETQY
NA	TRBV7-6	many	TRBJ2-1	ASSLAASPYNEQF
NA	TRBV7-2	many	TRBJ2-1	ASSLAQGEQF
NA	TRBV27	many	TRBJ2-1	ASSPRGFYNEQF
NA	TRBV6-5	few	TRBJ1-1	ASSETPFSEAF
NA	TRBV6-1	many	TRBJ1-2	ASSSGEYGYT
TRBD2	TRBV6-6	many	NA	ASSYSAGGLDEQY
TRBD1	TRBV7-2	NA	TRBJ1-1	ASSLTGGSFEAF
NA	TRBV7-2	NA	TRBJ2-1	ASSLKGAMGGANEQF
NA	TRBV7-9	medium-sized	TRBJ2-1	ASSLKGKAEQF
TRBD2	TRBV6-1	medium-sized	NA	ASRISGTYPEQY
TRBD1	TRBV27	NA	TRBJ2-7	ASSQGQGLYEQY
NA	TRBV6-1	medium-sized	TRBJ2-1	ASSEGGTLETQF
TRBD1	TRBV10-2	few	TRBJ2-5	ASSSGQGETQY